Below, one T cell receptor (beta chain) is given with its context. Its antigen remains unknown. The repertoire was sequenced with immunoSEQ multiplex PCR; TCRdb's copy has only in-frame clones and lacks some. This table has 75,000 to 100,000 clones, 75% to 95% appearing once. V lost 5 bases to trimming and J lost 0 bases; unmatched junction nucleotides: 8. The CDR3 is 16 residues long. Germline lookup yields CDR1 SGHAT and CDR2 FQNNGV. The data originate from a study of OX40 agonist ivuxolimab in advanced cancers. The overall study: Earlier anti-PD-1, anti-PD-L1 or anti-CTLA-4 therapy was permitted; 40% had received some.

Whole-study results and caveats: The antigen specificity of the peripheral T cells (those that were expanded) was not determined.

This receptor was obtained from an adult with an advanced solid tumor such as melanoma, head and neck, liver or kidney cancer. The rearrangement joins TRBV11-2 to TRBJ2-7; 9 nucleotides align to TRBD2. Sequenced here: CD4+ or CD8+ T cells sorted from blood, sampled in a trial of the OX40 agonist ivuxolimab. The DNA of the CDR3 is TGTGCCAGCAGCCGATGGGGTAGCGGGGGCTCCTACGAGCAGTACTTC. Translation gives CASSRWGSGGSYEQYF.